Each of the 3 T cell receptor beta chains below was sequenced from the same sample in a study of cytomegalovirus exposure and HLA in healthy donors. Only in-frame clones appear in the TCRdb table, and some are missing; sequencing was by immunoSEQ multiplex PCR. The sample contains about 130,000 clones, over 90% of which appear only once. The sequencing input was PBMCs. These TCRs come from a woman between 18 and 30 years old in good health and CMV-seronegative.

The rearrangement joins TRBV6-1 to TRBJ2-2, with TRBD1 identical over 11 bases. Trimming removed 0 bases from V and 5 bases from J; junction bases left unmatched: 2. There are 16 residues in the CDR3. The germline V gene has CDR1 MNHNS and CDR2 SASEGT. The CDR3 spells CASSEARDRGTGELFF. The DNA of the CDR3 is TGTGCCAGCAGTGAAGCCCGGGACAGGGGGACCGGGGAGCTGTTTTTT.

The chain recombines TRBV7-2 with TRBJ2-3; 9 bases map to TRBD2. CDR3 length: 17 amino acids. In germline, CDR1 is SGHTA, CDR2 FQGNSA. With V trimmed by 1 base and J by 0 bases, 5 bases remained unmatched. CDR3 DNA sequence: TGTGCCAGCAGCTTAGGGCTAGCGGGACCAAGCACAGATACGCAGTATTTT. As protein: CASSLGLAGPSTDTQYF. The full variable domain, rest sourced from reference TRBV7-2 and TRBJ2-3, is GAGVSQSPSNKVTEKGKDVELRCDPISGHTALYWYRQSLGQGLEFLIYFQGNSAPDKSGLPSDRFSAERTGGSVSTLTIQRTQQEDSAVYLCASSLGLAGPSTDTQYFGPGTRLTVL.

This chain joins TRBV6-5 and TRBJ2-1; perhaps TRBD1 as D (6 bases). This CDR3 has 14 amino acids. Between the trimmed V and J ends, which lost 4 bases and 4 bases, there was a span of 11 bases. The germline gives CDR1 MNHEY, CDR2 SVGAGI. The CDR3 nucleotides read TGTGCCAGCAGTTTCGACAGGCGGTACAATGAGCAGTTCTTC. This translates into CASSFDRRYNEQFF.